The entry that follows covers one TCR beta chain sequence. Antigen: not known. This sample is drawn from a study of T cells in Graves' hyperthyroidism and ophthalmopathy. Study-level points and caveats: Peripheral blood also featured most of the thyroid clonotypes expanded above 0.001.

Amplification targeted TCR beta CDR3 regions from RNA transcripts. An initial round of RT-PCR targeting the TCR CDR3 relied on the HTBI primer set. TCRdb itself ran the multiplex PCR reads through MiXCR, one entry per CDR3 protein. Of over 700,000 distinct CDR3 sequences listed, around 40% are singletons. Used for diagnoses were clinical symptoms, serum thyroxine and TRAb, thyroid ultrasound and orbital computed tomography. The germline V gene has CDR1 SGHKS and CDR2 YYEKEE (reference sequence). The CDR3 totals 14 residues. Trimming pared 6 bases from V and 0 bases from J, leaving 9 bases between. Sequenced input: blood. This clonotype was obtained from a woman aged 40 to 49 with Graves' hyperthyroidism. This rearrangement joins TRBV5-5 to TRBJ2-2, with D uncertain. The CDR3 sequence is CASTDRPNTGELFF. CDR3 sequence (DNA): TGTGCCAGCACAGACCGACCGAACACCGGGGAGCTGTTTTTT.